This T cell receptor beta chain was obtained from a study of T cell repertoires and HLA-DP antigens. Whole-study context: Transduced HeLa cells presented HLA-DP to CD4+ T cells.

About this clone: Its cognate antigen is unknown.

Trimming left V 4 bases short and J 2 bases short, with 5 bases between. Germline lookup yields CDR1 SGHDT and CDR2 YYEEEE. The CDR3 covers 12 residues. Some clones are missing from TCRdb's copy, which holds only in-frame ones; the method was immunoSEQ multiplex PCR. The sample has 65,000 to 90,000 clones; around 80% are singletons. This receptor was identified in a man in his sixties in good health and CMV-seronegative. The V gene is TRBV5-6, the J gene TRBJ2-3, with no clear D. Sample: CD4+ T cells from PBMCs. The CDR3 bases are TGTGCCAGCAGCCCCTCCACAGATACGCAGTATTTT. Its protein is CASSPSTDTQYF.